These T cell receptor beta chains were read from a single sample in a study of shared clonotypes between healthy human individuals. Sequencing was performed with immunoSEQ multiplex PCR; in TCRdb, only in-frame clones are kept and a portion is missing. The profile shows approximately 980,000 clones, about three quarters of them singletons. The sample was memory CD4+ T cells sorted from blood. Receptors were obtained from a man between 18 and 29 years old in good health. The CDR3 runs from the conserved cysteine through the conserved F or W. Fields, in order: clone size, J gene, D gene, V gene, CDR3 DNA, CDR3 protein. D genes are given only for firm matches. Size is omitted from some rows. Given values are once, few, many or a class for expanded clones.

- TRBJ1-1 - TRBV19 TGTGCCAGTAGTATAACCAGGATGAACACTGAAGCTTTCTTT CASSITRMNTEAFF
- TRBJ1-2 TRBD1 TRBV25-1 TGTGCCAGCAGTGGACGGGACAGTTCCTATGGCTACACCTTC CASSGRDSSYGYTF
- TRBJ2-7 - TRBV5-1 TGCGCCAGCAGCTTGGGTTACGGCGACTCCTACGAGCAGTACTTC CASSLGYGDSYEQYF
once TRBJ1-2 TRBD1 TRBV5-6 TGTGCCAGCAGCTTGGGACAGGGGCGATTGGACTATGGCTACACCTTC CASSLGQGRLDYGYTF
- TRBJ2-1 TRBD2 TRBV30 TGTGCCTGGAGTTCGTATCGACTAGCGGGATCGGTCAATGAGCAGTTCTTC CAWSSYRLAGSVNEQFF
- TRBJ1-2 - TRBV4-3 TGCGCCAGCAGCCAAAGGAAGGGAGGGTTCTATGGCTACACCTTC CASSQRKGGFYGYTF
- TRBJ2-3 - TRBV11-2 TGTGCCAGCAGCTTAACAGGGAGGGACTCGGATACGCAGTATTTT CASSLTGRDSDTQYF
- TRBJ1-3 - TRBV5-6 TGTGCCAGCAGCTCGTTCGGGTACGGAAACACCATATATTTT CASSSFGYGNTIYF
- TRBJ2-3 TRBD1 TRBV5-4 TGTGCCAGCAGCTTTCAGGGGGCGAGGTTGTATTTT CASSFQGARLYF
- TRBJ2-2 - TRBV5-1 TGCGCCAGCCGTTCTTGGCCTGACACCGGGGAGCTGTTTTTT CASRSWPDTGELFF
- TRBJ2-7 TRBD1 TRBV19 TGTGCCAGTAGTACAACCGGGACAGGGAACTACGAGCAGTACTTC CASSTTGTGNYEQYF
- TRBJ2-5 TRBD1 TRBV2 TGTGCCAGCAGTAGGGACAGGGGTATCGAGACCCAGTACTTC CASSRDRGIETQYF
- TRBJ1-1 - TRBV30 TGTGCCTGGAGTGTACGACACACTGAAGCTTTCTTT CAWSVRHTEAFF
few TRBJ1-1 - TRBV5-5 TGTGCCAGCAGCAAACCCCCAGGGCGGGGGAACACTGAAGCTTTCTTT CASSKPPGRGNTEAFF
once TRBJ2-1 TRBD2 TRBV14 TGTGCCAGCAGCCCGTTAGGGACTAGCCTACGGGGTGAGCAGTTCTTC CASSPLGTSLRGEQFF
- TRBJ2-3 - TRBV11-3 TGTGCCAGCAGCTTAGACGGGGGGCAGAAAGATACGCAGTATTTT CASSLDGGQKDTQYF
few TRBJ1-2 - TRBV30 TGTGCCTGGAGTGTACAGGTTTCTAGTGGCTACACCTTC CAWSVQVSSGYTF
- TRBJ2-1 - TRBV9 TGTGCCAGCAGCGGACGTGGACAGCACCCCGCGTATTCCTACAATGAGCAGTTCTTC CASSGRGQHPAYSYNEQFF
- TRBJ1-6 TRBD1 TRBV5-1 TGCGCCAGCAGCTTGGACAGGGGATATAATTCACCCCTCCACTTT CASSLDRGYNSPLHF
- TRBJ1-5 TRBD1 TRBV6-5 TGTGCCAGCAGTTTCACAGGGGACCAGCCCCAGCATTTT CASSFTGDQPQHF
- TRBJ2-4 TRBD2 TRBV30 TGTGCCTGGCGGGGAGGGAGAAACATTCAGTACTTC CAWRGGRNIQYF
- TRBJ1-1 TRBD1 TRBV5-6 TGTGCCAGCAGCTTTGCCGGGACAGGTTTTACTGAAGCTTTCTTT CASSFAGTGFTEAFF
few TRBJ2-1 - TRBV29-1 TGCAGCGGTGCTATGTCCTCCTACAATGAGCAGTTCTTC CSGAMSSYNEQFF
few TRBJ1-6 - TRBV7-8 TGTGCCAGCAGCTTAGAAGGCAGGGCGGGTTCACCCCTCCACTTT CASSLEGRAGSPLHF
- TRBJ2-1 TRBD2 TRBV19 TGTGCCAGTAGTCCCGGGACTAGCGCCTATGAGCAGTTCTTC CASSPGTSAYEQFF
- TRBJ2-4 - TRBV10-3 TGTGCCATCCGAGAGGGGTCTCTAGCCAAAAACATTCAGTACTTC CAIREGSLAKNIQYF
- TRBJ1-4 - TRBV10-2 TGCGCCAGCAGTGCGCGCCAGGGAGCAACTAATGAAAAACTGTTTTTT CASSARQGATNEKLFF
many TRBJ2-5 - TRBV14 TGTGCCAGCAGCCAAGGCATGACGGGCTCCCAGTACTTC CASSQGMTGSQYF
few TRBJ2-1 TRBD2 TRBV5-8 TGTGCCAGCAGCCGGCTGAGCGGGAGTGTCGATGAGCAGTTCTTC CASSRLSGSVDEQFF
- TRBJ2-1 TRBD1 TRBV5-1 TGCGCCAGCAGCTTGCCCAGGGGGAGCGACAATGAGCAGTTCTTC CASSLPRGSDNEQFF
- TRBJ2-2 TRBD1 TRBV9 TGTGCCAGCAGCTCAAAACAGGGGAGCACCGGGGAGCTGTTTTTT CASSSKQGSTGELFF
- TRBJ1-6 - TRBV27 TGTGCCAGCAGTTTATCGAGCAGACCCTTTTATTCACCCCTCCACTTT CASSLSSRPFYSPLHF
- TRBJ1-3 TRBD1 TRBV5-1 TGCGCCAGCAGCTCGTACCGGACAGGGGTATACCCCATATATTTT CASSSYRTGVYPIYF
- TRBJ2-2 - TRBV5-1 TGCGCCAGCAGACCTCGACAGGACACCCAACCCCCCGGGGAGCTGTTTTTT CASRPRQDTQPPGELFF
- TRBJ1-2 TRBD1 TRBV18 TGTGCCAGCTCACCACCGGGACAGGGGGCAACAGGCTATGGCTACACCTTC CASSPPGQGATGYGYTF
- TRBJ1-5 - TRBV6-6 TGTGCCAGCAGTAGGCTCACAGGGAGCAATCAGCCCCAGCATTTT CASSRLTGSNQPQHF
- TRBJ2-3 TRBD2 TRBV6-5 TGTGCCGTACGGGGCGGGGGGGATACGCAGTATTTT CAVRGGGDTQYF
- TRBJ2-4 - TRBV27 TGTGCCAGCAGTTCGCATTCAGCTTCTGGTGCAAACATTCAGTACTTC CASSSHSASGANIQYF
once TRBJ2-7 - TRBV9 TGTGCCAGCAGCGCCCGGACGACTGGGGAGCAGTACTTC CASSARTTGEQYF
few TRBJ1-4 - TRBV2 TGTGCCAGCAGTTACTCGAGGACGCTGAGTTTT CASSYSRTLSF
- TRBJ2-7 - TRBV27 TGTGCCAGCAGTTTCCGGAGCTCCTACGAGCAGTACTTC CASSFRSSYEQYF
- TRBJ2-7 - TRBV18 TGTGCCAGCTCACCAGTAACTAGAACCCACGAGCAGTACTTC CASSPVTRTHEQYF
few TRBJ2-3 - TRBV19 TGTGCCAGTATGCAGGGAGTAGGGGATACGCAGTATTTT CASMQGVGDTQYF
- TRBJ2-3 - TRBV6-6 TGTGCCAGCAAAAGAGAACGAACAACCACAGATACGCAGTATTTT CASKRERTTTDTQYF
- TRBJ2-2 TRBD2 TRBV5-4 TGTGCCAGCAGCTTGTCCATACTAGCGGGAGGGAACACCGGGGAGCTGTTTTTT CASSLSILAGGNTGELFF
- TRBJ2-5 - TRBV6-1 TGTGCCAGCAGTGAAGCCCCGAACTCCTGGGAGACCCAGTACTTC CASSEAPNSWETQYF
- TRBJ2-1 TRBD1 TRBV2 TGTGCCACCGGGACAGAAGAATACAATGAGCAGTTCTTC CATGTEEYNEQFF
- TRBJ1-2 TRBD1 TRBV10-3 TGTGCCACCATGACAGGGCTCTATGGCTACACCTTC CATMTGLYGYTF
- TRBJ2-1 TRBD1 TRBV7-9 TGTGCCAGCAGCTTAACAGGGGACCCCTACAATGAGCAGTTCTTC CASSLTGDPYNEQFF
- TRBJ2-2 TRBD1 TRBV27 TGTGCCAGCAGTTCAGGGGGCGCAATACGGTCCACCGGGGAGCTGTTTTTT CASSSGGAIRSTGELFF
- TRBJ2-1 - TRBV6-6 TGTGCCAGCAGGGGACGGACGAGCTCCTACAATGAGCAGTTCTTC CASRGRTSSYNEQFF
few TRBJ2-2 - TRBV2 TGTGCCAGCAGCCCGAGGACCTCGAACACCGGGGAGCTGTTTTTT CASSPRTSNTGELFF
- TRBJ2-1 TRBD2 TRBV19 TGTGCCAGTAGTACACCTAGCGGGCTTTACAATGAGCAGTTCTTC CASSTPSGLYNEQFF
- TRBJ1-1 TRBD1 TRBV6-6 TGTGCCAGCACCCAACAGGGGTCGAACACTGAAGCTTTCTTT CASTQQGSNTEAFF
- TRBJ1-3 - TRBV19 TGTGCCAGTCGAATAGGTACAACGGGAAACACCATATATTTT CASRIGTTGNTIYF